This T cell receptor (beta chain) was sequenced in a study of blood T cell repertoires in COVID-19. V trimming: 4 bases; J trimming: 8 bases; junction bases outside the gene matches: 9. Per germline, CDR1 SGDLS and CDR2 YYNGEE. This CDR3 region has 15 residues. Generated by immunoSEQ multiplex PCR, the TCRdb table keeps only in-frame clones and is missing some. The data contain over 250,000 clones, more than 75% of them seen just once; the ten biggest clones take up 0.9% to 1%. The sequenced sample was peripheral blood. The gene calls are TRBV9 and TRBJ1-4; 9 nucleotides align to TRBD1. This receptor was taken from a woman in her thirties or forties who had recovered from COVID-19. This CDR3 reads CASSPGTGMWEKLFF. CDR3 DNA sequence: TGTGCCAGCAGCCCCGGGACAGGGATGTGGGAAAAACTGTTTTTT.